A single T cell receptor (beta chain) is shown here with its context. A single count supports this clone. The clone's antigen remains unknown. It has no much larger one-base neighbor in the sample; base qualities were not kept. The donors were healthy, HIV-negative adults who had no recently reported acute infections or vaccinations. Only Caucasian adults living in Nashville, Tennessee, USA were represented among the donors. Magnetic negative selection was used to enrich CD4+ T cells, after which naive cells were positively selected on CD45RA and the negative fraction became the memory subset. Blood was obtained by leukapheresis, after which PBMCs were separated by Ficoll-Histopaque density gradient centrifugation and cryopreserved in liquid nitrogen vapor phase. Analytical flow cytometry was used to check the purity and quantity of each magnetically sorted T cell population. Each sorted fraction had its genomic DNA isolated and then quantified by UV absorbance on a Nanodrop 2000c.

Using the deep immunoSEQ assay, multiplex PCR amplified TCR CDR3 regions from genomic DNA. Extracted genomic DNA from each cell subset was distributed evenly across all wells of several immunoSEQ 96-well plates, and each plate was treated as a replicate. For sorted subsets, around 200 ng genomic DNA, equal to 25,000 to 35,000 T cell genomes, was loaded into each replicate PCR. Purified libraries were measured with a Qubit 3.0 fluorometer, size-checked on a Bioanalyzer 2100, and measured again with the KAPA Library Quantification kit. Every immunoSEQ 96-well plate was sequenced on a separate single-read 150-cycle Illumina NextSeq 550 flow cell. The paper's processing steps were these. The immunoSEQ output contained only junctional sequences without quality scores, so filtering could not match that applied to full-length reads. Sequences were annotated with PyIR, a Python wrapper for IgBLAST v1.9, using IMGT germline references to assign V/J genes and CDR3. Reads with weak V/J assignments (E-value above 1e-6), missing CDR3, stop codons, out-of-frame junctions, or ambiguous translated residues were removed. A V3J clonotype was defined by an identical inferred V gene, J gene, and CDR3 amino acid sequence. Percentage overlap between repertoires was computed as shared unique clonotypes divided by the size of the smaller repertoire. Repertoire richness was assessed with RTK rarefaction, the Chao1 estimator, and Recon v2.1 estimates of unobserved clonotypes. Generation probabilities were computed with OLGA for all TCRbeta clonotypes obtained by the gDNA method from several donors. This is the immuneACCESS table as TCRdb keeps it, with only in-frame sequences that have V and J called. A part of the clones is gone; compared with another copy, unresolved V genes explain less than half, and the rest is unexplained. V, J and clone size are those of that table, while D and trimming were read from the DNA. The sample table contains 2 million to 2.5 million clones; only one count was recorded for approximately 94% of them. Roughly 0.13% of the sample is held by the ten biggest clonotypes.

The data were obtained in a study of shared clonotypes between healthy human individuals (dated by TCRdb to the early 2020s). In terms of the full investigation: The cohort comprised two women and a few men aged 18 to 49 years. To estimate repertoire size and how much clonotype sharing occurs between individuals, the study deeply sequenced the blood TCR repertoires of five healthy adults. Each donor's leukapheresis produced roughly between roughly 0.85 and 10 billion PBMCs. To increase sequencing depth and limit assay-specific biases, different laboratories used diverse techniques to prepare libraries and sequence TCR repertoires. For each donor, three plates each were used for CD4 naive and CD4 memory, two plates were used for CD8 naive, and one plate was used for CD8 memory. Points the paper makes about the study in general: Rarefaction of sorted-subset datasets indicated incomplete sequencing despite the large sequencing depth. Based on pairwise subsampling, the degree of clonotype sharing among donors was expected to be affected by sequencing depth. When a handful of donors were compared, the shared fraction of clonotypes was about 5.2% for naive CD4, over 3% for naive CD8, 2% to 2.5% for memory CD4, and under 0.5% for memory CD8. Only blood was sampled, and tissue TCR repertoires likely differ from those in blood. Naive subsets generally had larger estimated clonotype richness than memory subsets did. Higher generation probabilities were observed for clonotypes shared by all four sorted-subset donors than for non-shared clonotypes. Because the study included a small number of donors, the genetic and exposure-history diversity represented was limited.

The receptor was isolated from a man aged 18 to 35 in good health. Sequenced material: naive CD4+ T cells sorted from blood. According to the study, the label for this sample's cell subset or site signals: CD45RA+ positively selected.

The DNA reads TGTGCCAGCAGCTCGAGAGGACCGATAAACTACGAGCAGTACTTC. It translates to CASSSRGPINYEQYF. Recombination linked TRBV5-4 to TRBJ2-7; the D gene remains uncertain. CDR1 and CDR2, looked up from the germline V gene (reference sequence), are SGHNT and YYREEE. Between the V and J ends, shortened by 3 bases and 3 bases respectively, the junction contains 16 bases. The CDR3 spans 15 residues, from the cysteine through the phenylalanine. CDR3 DNA only is kept here, 45 bases in frame from base 1.